These 21 T cell receptor beta chains share one sample of origin, sequenced in a study of blood T cell repertoires in COVID-19. TCRdb keeps only in-frame clones here, not all; method: immunoSEQ multiplex PCR. The repertoire consists of a few hundred thousand clones, with approximately 81% occurring once and the leading ten covering around 2.9%. The sample taken for sequencing was peripheral blood. These receptors originate from a woman younger than 35 with acute or convalescent COVID-19.

Of note for this clone: The junction departs from germline at one end; a sequencing error may be responsible. The chain links TRBV6-5 to TRBJ2-1, with TRBD2 identical over 10 bases. The CDR3 covers 14 residues. Germline CDR1 is MNHEY and CDR2 is SVGAGI. The CDR3 reads CASKGLADYNGQFF. CDR3 sequence (DNA): TGTGCCAGCAAAGGACTAGCGGACTACAATGGGCAGTTCTTC.

V is TRBV7-2 and J is TRBJ1-2; TRBD1 matches at 9 bases. Germline-derived CDR1 and CDR2 are SGHTA and FQGNSA. V was pared by 4 bases and J by 8 bases, with 14 bases of the junction left unmatched. The CDR3 contains 16 residues. The CDR3 DNA reads TGTGCCAGCAGCTCCGTCGGACAGGGGTTTATCGTCGGCTACACCTTC. Translating gives CASSSVGQGFIVGYTF.

J is TRBJ2-7 and V is TRBV18; 11 nucleotides align to TRBD2. The CDR3 contains 16 residues. The germline CDR1 and CDR2 sequences are KGHSH and LQKENI. The V and J ends lost 3 bases and 3 bases, in that order; junction bases with no gene match: 7. CDR3 protein: CASSPIAGGPFYEQYF. The CDR3 nucleotides are TGTGCCAGCTCACCGATAGCGGGAGGGCCTTTCTACGAGCAGTACTTC.

This clone was seen only once. The V call is TRBV3-1 (or the pseudogene TRBV3-2), the J call TRBJ1-1, with no clear D. Germline V gene data show CDR1 as LGHDT and CDR2 as YNNKEL (reference sequence). V was pared by 5 bases and J by 11 bases, with 21 bases between. CDR3 length: 14 amino acids. This chain's CDR3 is CASSFLQSEGWAFF. The DNA for the CDR3 is TGTGCCAGCAGCTTTTTACAGTCGGAGGGTTGGGCTTTCTTT.

The chain uses TRBV6-2 or TRBV6-3 and TRBJ2-3; 12 bases line up with TRBD2. Trimming cost V 6 bases and J 3 bases; bases outside gene matches: 4. This CDR3 has 15 amino acids. Germline CDR1 reads MNHEY; CDR2 reads SVGEGT. CDR3 bases: TGTGCCAGCAGCCAACTAGCGGGAGGAACAGATACGCAGTATTTT. It specifies CASSQLAGGTDTQYF.

This clone was recorded once. CDR3 in DNA: TGTGCCAGCAGCCCGGGACAGGGGGCGGGAGGCTACACCTTC. This translates into CASSPGQGAGGYTF. The J gene is TRBJ1-2, the V gene TRBV6-4, with 12 bases that match TRBD1. The germline V gene has CDR1 MRHNA and CDR2 SNTAGT. Unmatched junction bases numbered 7, after V lost 6 bases and J lost 8 bases. This CDR3 region has 14 residues.

The genes are TRBV11-2 and TRBJ2-5, with a possible D match to TRBD2 (5 bases). From germline, CDR1 is SGHAT and CDR2 FQNNGV. V lost 5 bases and J lost 1, with 14 bases in between. CDR3 size: 15 residues. CDR3 loop: CASSPVRGPQETQYF. CDR3 in DNA: TGTGCCAGCAGCCCGGTACGAGGGCCCCAAGAGACCCAGTACTTC.

The sample holds a few counts of this clone. The chain joins TRBV3-1 (or the pseudogene TRBV3-2) to TRBJ2-5; unclear D gene. From germline, CDR1 is LGHDT and CDR2 YNNKEL (reference sequence). This CDR3 spans 15 amino acids. V lost 2 bases and J 2 bases, leaving 12 bases between the germline ends. CDR3 amino acids: CASSQSMVRQETQYF. The CDR3 DNA follows: TGTGCCAGCAGCCAATCCATGGTGAGGCAAGAGACCCAGTACTTC.

The V and J genes are TRBV7-2 and TRBJ2-3; the match to TRBD2 covers 10 bases. The V segment lost 5 bases and the J segment 1 base; nucleotides outside the gene matches: 3. Germline V gene lookup returns CDR1 SGHTA and CDR2 FQGNSA. The length of the CDR3 is 15 residues. CDR3 sequence reads: CASSHGTSGTDTQYF. The CDR3 DNA is TGTGCCAGCAGCCACGGGACTAGCGGCACAGATACGCAGTATTTT.

The table lists this clone with many counts. The V call is TRBV29-1, the J call TRBJ2-7; TRBD1 matches at 7 bases. The germline gives CDR1 SQVTM, CDR2 ANQGSEA. V dropped 6 bases and J dropped 6; count of bases not matched to a gene: 11. The CDR3 sequence is 13 residues long. The CDR3 reads CSVGQDGPSEQYF. The CDR3, as DNA: TGCAGCGTCGGACAGGACGGCCCTAGCGAGCAGTACTTC.

This chain links TRBV15 with TRBJ1-1, with D perhaps matching TRBD1 (6 bases). Germline CDR1 is LNHNV and CDR2 is YYDKDF (reference sequence). Trimming left V 0 bases short and J 3 bases short, with 11 bases between. CDR3 size: 15 residues. For the CDR3, the DNA is TGTGCCACCAGCAGAGATAGGACAGCCTACACTGAAGCTTTCTTT. Translated, it gives CATSRDRTAYTEAFF.

This sequence joins TRBV6-5 and TRBJ1-3; possible D gene TRBD1, 5 bases. CDR1 and CDR2 from the germline V gene are MNHEY and SVGAGI. This CDR3 spans 15 amino acids. V was trimmed by 6 bases and J by 0 bases, leaving 12 bases between them. Written as DNA, the CDR3 is TGTGCCAGCAGCACGCTGGACAACTCTGGAAACACCATATATTTT. Translated: CASSTLDNSGNTIYF.

This rearrangement joins TRBV21-1 to TRBJ2-7; the table's D call of TRBD2 was not tested on the DNA. TRBV21-1 is deemed a pseudogene. The CDR3 loop spans 19 amino acids. Written as DNA, the CDR3 is TGTGCCAGCAGCAAACGGTCCGGGACTAGCGGGAGTGGACCGTACGAGCAGTACTTC. It codes for CASSKRSGTSGSGPYEQYF.

The chain uses TRBV6-6 and TRBJ2-5; a weak D match, TRBD2 (6 bases). The V end lost 2 bases, the J end lost 2 bases, and 12 bases lay between the germline ends. Germline-derived CDR1 and CDR2 are MNHNY and SVGAGI (reference sequence). CDR3 length: 15 residues. The CDR3 coding sequence is TGTGCCAGCAGTTACGTCTCGGGGGAGCAAGAGACCCAGTACTTC. The encoded protein is CASSYVSGEQETQYF.

The J gene is TRBJ1-5, the V gene TRBV6-5, with 11 bases that match TRBD1. J lost 6 bases, V lost 6 bases, and 1 base had no gene match. The CDR3 totals 13 residues. From germline, CDR1 is MNHEY and CDR2 SVGAGI. The CDR3 DNA follows: TGTGCCAGCAGGGGACAGGGGGGTCAGCCCCAGCATTTT. It specifies CASRGQGGQPQHF.

As concerns this clone: Other DNA sequences from this sample encode an identical CDR3 as well. The chain uses TRBV5-1 and TRBJ2-5, with TRBD2 as a possible D gene (5 bases). Germline V gives CDR1 SGHRS, CDR2 YFSETQ. CDR3 size: 14 residues. The V and J ends lost 4 bases and 2 bases respectively, with 12 bases between them. CDR3 in amino acids: CASSTGRDQETQYF. The CDR3 DNA follows: TGCGCCAGCAGCACCGGACGGGATCAAGAGACCCAGTACTTC.

In its sample, this clone was seen once. The V call is TRBV18, the J call TRBJ2-7; 10 bases align to TRBD2. The CDR3 runs 16 residues. Trimming cost V 0 bases and J 5 bases; bases outside gene matches: 7. CDR1 and CDR2 (germline): KGHSH, LQKENI. This CDR3 reads CASSPPSLAGYHEQYF. The CDR3 DNA is TGTGCCAGCTCACCACCCTCACTAGCGGGATACCACGAGCAGTACTTC. Complete variable domain (other parts from reference TRBV18 and TRBJ2-7): NAGVMQNPRHLVRRRGQEARLRCSPMKGHSHVYWYRQLPEEGLKFMVYLQKENIIDESGMPKERFSAEFPKEGPSILRIQQVVRGDSAAYFCASSPPSLAGYHEQYFGPGTRLTVT.

V is TRBV7-2 and J is TRBJ1-1; TRBD1 might be the D (5 bases). Germline assignment: CDR1 SGHTA and CDR2 FQGNSA. Trimming stripped 5 bases from V and 7 bases from J, with 17 bases between. The CDR3 runs to 14 residues. The CDR3 reads CASSPIWQGGEAFF. In nucleotides, the CDR3 is TGTGCCAGCAGCCCCATATGGCAGGGCGGTGAAGCTTTCTTT. Drawing the rest from reference TRBV7-2 and TRBJ1-1, the complete variable domain is GAGVSQSPSNKVTEKGKDVELRCDPISGHTALYWYRQSLGQGLEFLIYFQGNSAPDKSGLPSDRFSAERTGGSVSTLTIQRTQQEDSAVYLCASSPIWQGGEAFFGQGTRLTVV.

The rearrangement joins TRBV29-1 to TRBJ2-2; TRBD2 agrees at 14 bases. The CDR3 totals 15 residues. Germline V gives CDR1 SQVTM, CDR2 ANQGSEA. The V and J ends lost 4 bases and 6 bases, in that order; junction bases with no gene match: 4. The CDR3: CSVGTSGRNSGELFF. CDR3 DNA: TGCAGCGTTGGGACTAGCGGGAGGAATTCCGGGGAGCTGTTTTTT.

V is TRBV18 and J is TRBJ2-3, with D perhaps matching TRBD1 (5 bases). Germline V gene lookup returns CDR1 KGHSH and CDR2 LQKENI. The V end lost 2 bases, the J end lost 5 bases, and 20 bases lay between the germline ends. The CDR3 consists of 17 residues. This CDR3 reads CASSPFDLATVRDTQYF. The CDR3 nucleotides read TGTGCCAGCTCACCATTTGATTTGGCGACAGTCAGAGATACGCAGTATTTT.

The J gene is TRBJ2-5, the V gene TRBV5-6; TRBD2 agrees at 10 bases. The CDR3 is 14 amino acids. V was clipped by 5 bases and J by 7 bases; unmatched bases: 8. Per the germline V gene, CDR1 is SGHDT and CDR2 is YYEEEE. CDR3 sequence reads: CASSTSGTWGTQYF. The CDR3 DNA reads TGTGCCAGCAGTACTAGCGGGACCTGGGGGACCCAGTACTTC. Full variable domain (missing parts from reference TRBV5-6 and TRBJ2-5): DAGVTQSPTHLIKTRGQQVTLRCSPKSGHDTVSWYQQALGQGPQFIFQYYEEEERQRGNFPDRFSGHQFPNYSSELNVNALLLGDSALYLCASSTSGTWGTQYFGPGTRLLVL.